Shown below are 19 T cell receptor beta chains from a single sample sequenced in a study of T cell changes during pregnancy in multiple sclerosis. Data came from immunoSEQ multiplex PCR; TCRdb stores just in-frame clones and leaves some out. The data contain roughly 58,000 clones, roughly 90% of them seen just once; the ten biggest clones take up 0.15% to 0.2%. Sequencing used CD4+ T cells from peripheral blood mononuclear cells, obtained after pregnancy. All receptors derive from a female donor in good health, enrolled as a control in a pregnancy study.

This chain joins TRBV7-2 and TRBJ1-1; no firm D call. V shed 2 bases and J shed 9 bases, with 16 bases lying between them. Germline CDR1 reads SGHTA; CDR2 reads FQGNSA. This CDR3 is built from 14 residues. CDR3: CASSLKGWEEKAFF. CDR3 bases: TGTGCCAGCAGCTTAAAAGGCTGGGAGGAAAAAGCTTTCTTT.

The CDR3 protein is CASTITSGDLGEQFF. As DNA, the CDR3 is TGTGCCAGCACTATCACTAGCGGAGATTTGGGTGAGCAGTTCTTC. This chain connects TRBV6-1 to TRBJ2-1; 8 bases line up with TRBD2. Germline CDR1 reads MNHNS; CDR2 reads SASEGT. The CDR3 is 15 amino acids. V trimming: 7 bases; J trimming: 9 bases; junction bases outside the gene matches: 14.

The rearrangement joins TRBV11-3 to TRBJ1-1, with 7 positions matching TRBD1. V lost 1 base to trimming and J lost 8 bases; unmatched junction nucleotides: 4. The length of the CDR3 is 13 residues. Germline V lookup: CDR1 SGHNT, CDR2 YENEEA. The CDR3 here is CASSLAVDREAFF. CDR3 bases: TGTGCCAGCAGCTTAGCGGTGGACAGGGAAGCTTTCTTT.

V gene TRBV19 combines with J gene TRBJ2-1, with D unclear. The CDR3 totals 14 residues. Trimming took 3 bases from V and 0 from J, leaving 6 bases between them. Germline V CDR1 and CDR2: LNHDA, SQIVND (reference sequence). The CDR3 protein is CASSMVSSYNEQFF. The CDR3 nucleotides read TGTGCCAGTAGTATGGTGAGCTCCTACAATGAGCAGTTCTTC.

This clone has only one observation. The V and J genes are TRBV6-5 and TRBJ2-7, with 7 bases that match TRBD2. CDR1 is MNHEY and CDR2 is SVGAGI in the germline V gene. The ends lost 2 bases at V and 2 bases at J; junction bases unmatched: 6. This CDR3 spans 15 amino acids. CDR3 DNA sequence: TGTGCCAGCAGTTACAGGCGGGGGAGAACCTACGAGCAGTACTTC. Its protein is CASSYRRGRTYEQYF.

The V gene is TRBV25-1, the J gene TRBJ1-3, with D maybe TRBD1 (5 bases). CDR1 is MGHDK, CDR2 SYGVNS, per germline. V was pared by 10 bases and J by 0 bases, with 13 bases between. The CDR3 spans 14 residues. CDR3 sequence (DNA): TGTGCCACCCTAGGGACTTACTCTGGAAACACCATATATTTT. This gives the protein CATLGTYSGNTIYF.

The gene calls are TRBV18 and TRBJ2-1; 8 bases align to TRBD2. The V gene's germline CDR1 is KGHSH and CDR2 LQKENI. This CDR3 spans 14 amino acids. The V gene end was trimmed by 5 bases and the J gene end by 10 bases; junction bases not matched to a gene: 10. The chain's CDR3 is CASSSTLAGGEQFF. The CDR3 nucleotides read TGTGCCAGCTCATCGACCCTAGCGGGCGGAGAGCAGTTCTTC.

Points on this clone: Other nucleotide sequences in the sample specify the same CDR3. The V and J genes are TRBV7-9 and TRBJ1-6; 9 bases are shared with TRBD1. CDR3 length equals 16 residues. Losses at the gene ends were 4 bases for V and 3 bases for J; bases not matched to a gene: 4. Germline-derived CDR1 and CDR2 are SEHNR and FQNEAQ (reference sequence). This CDR3 reads CASSSGQGFYNSPLHF. The CDR3 DNA sequence: TGTGCCAGCAGCTCAGGACAGGGGTTCTATAATTCACCCCTCCACTTT.

The DNA of the CDR3 is TGCGCCAGCAGCTCAGGGACAGCAACTGGAAACACCATATATTTT. Amino acid sequence: CASSSGTATGNTIYF. The chain couples TRBV5-1 to TRBJ1-3, with 7 bases matching TRBD1. Germline CDR1 is SGHRS and CDR2 is YFSETQ. The ends lost 3 bases at V and 2 bases at J; junction bases unmatched: 5. The CDR3 contains 15 residues.

V and J are TRBV7-2 and TRBJ2-1, with D possibly TRBD2 on 6 matching bases. The CDR3 runs to 15 residues. V was cut by 4 bases and J by 0 bases, with 10 bases left in between. Germline assignment: CDR1 SGHTA and CDR2 FQGNSA. CDR3 amino acids: CASSSAGRSYNEQFF. The DNA for the CDR3 is TGTGCCAGCAGCTCGGCGGGGCGCTCCTACAATGAGCAGTTCTTC. Complete variable domain (other parts from reference TRBV7-2 and TRBJ2-1): GAGVSQSPSNKVTEKGKDVELRCDPISGHTALYWYRQSLGQGLEFLIYFQGNSAPDKSGLPSDRFSAERTGGSVSTLTIQRTQQEDSAVYLCASSSAGRSYNEQFFGPGTRLTVL.

The J gene is TRBJ2-7, the V gene TRBV20-1; D perhaps matches TRBD1 (6 bases). Per the germline V gene, CDR1 is DFQATT and CDR2 is SNEGSKA (reference sequence). The CDR3 runs to 11 residues. Trimming took 4 bases from V and 11 from J, leaving 15 bases between them. The CDR3 DNA sequence: TGCAGTGCTACCACAGGGACGAGAAAGTACTTC. Translating gives CSATTGTRKYF.

The J gene is TRBJ2-1, the V gene TRBV4-3, with 9 nucleotides matching TRBD2. This CDR3 contains 16 residues. With 0 bases clipped from V and 8 bases from J, the junction kept 8 bases outside the gene matches. CDR1 and CDR2 (germline): LGHNA, YSLEER. The CDR3 coding sequence is TGCGCCAGCAGCCAAGAGGCGGGGGGGGCTCGACATGAGCAGTTCTTC. Amino acids: CASSQEAGGARHEQFF.

The genes are TRBV7-2 and TRBJ1-2; TRBD1 is a possible D gene (5 bases). CDR3 length equals 13 residues. V lost 5 bases and J 2 bases, leaving 9 bases between the germline ends. Germline lookup yields CDR1 SGHTA and CDR2 FQGNSA. As DNA, the CDR3 is TGTGCCAGCAGCGTGGACAAGAACTATGGCTACACCTTC. Translating it yields CASSVDKNYGYTF.

V and J are TRBV5-1 and TRBJ2-3, with a tentative D call TRBD2 (6 bases). V lost 3 bases and J 0 bases, leaving 14 bases between the germline ends. Germline-derived CDR1 and CDR2 are SGHRS and YFSETQ. The CDR3 consists of 16 residues. The DNA for the CDR3 is TGCGCCAGCAGCTCGGGGCGGGGCCGTAGCACAGATACGCAGTATTTT. Its translation is CASSSGRGRSTDTQYF. The full variable domain, its missing parts supplied by reference TRBV5-1 and TRBJ2-3, is KAGVTQTPRYLIKTRGQQVTLSCSPISGHRSVSWYQQTPGQGLQFLFEYFSETQRNKGNFPGRFSGRQFSNSRSEMNVSTLELGDSALYLCASSSGRGRSTDTQYFGPGTRLTVL.

The chain combines TRBV4-3 with TRBJ2-2; 10 positions match TRBD1. The ends lost 4 bases at V and 3 bases at J; junction bases unmatched: 5. This CDR3 is built from 16 residues. The germline gives CDR1 LGHNA, CDR2 YSLEER. CDR3 DNA sequence: TGCGCCAGCAGCCTCCGCGGGACAGGGGACACCGGGGAGCTGTTTTTT. The encoded protein is CASSLRGTGDTGELFF.

This clone was counted a few times. The V gene is TRBV10-3, the J gene TRBJ2-3; possible D gene TRBD1, 6 bases. The germline V and J ends were trimmed by 0 bases and 4 bases, with 17 bases remaining between them. This CDR3 spans 17 amino acids. The germline V gene encodes CDR1 ENHRY and CDR2 SYGVKD. In DNA form, the CDR3 reads TGTGCCATCAGTGAGTCGTTAGGACAGAGGCCCCCAGATACGCAGTATTTT. This gives the protein CAISESLGQRPPDTQYF.

The rearrangement joins TRBV7-9 to TRBJ1-5, with 7 bases fitting TRBD1. The germline CDR1 and CDR2 sequences are SEHNR and FQNEAQ (reference sequence). CDR3 length: 14 residues. Trimming took 4 bases from V and 9 from J; bases not matched to a gene: 9. The CDR3 sequence: CASSSERGPGPQHF. CDR3 in DNA: TGTGCCAGCAGCTCCGAGAGGGGGCCGGGGCCCCAGCATTTT.

J is TRBJ1-3 and V is TRBV7-2; 9 bases line up with TRBD1. Per germline, CDR1 SGHTA and CDR2 FQGNSA. The junction had 7 bases not matched to a gene; V was cut back by 3 bases and J by 4 bases. The CDR3 runs to 16 residues. As DNA, the CDR3 is TGTGCCAGCAGCTTCGGTGGACAGGGGAGGGGAAACACCATATATTTT. It translates to CASSFGGQGRGNTIYF.

The chain combines TRBV11-2 with TRBJ2-7; 12 bases align to TRBD2. Losses at the gene ends were 6 bases for V and 1 base for J; bases not matched to a gene: 10. Germline CDR1 is SGHAT and CDR2 is FQNNGV. CDR3 length: 17 residues. CDR3: CASRRGLAGPPSYEQYF. DNA of the CDR3: TGTGCCAGCAGACGTGGACTAGCGGGGCCCCCTTCCTACGAGCAGTACTTC.